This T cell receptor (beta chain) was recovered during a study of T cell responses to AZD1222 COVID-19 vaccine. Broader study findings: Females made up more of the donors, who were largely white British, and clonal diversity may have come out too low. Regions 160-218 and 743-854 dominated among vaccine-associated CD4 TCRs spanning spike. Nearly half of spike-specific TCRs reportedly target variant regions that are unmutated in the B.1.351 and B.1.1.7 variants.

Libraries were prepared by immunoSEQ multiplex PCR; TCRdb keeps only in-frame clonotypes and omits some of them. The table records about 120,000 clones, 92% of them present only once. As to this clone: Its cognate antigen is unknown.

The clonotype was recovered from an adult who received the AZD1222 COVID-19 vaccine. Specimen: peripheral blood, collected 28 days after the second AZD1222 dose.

The CDR3 bases are TGTGCCAGTGGCAAATCGGGACTAGCGGGAGTGGGCGAGCAGTACTTC. Amino acid sequence: CASGKSGLAGVGEQYF. The chain has TRBV2 and TRBJ2-7; 14 nucleotides agree with TRBD2. Germline CDR1 reads SNHLY; CDR2 reads FYNNEI. This CDR3 spans 16 amino acids. J was trimmed by 6 bases and V by 9 bases; bases with no gene match: 13.